Each of the 4 T cell receptor beta chains below was sequenced from the same sample in a study of blood T cell repertoires in COVID-19. The repertoire was sequenced with immunoSEQ multiplex PCR; TCRdb's copy has only in-frame clones and lacks some. Found here are about 160,000 clones, approximately 80% of them singletons; the top ten hold roughly 9%. The material sequenced was peripheral blood. Receptor source: a woman of 80 years or more with active or convalescent COVID-19.

The chain is built from TRBV27 and TRBJ1-6; 7 bases align to TRBD1. Germline values: CDR1 MNHEY, CDR2 SMNVEV (reference sequence). J lost 9 bases, V lost 4 bases, and 9 bases had no gene match. The CDR3 loop spans 15 amino acids. The CDR3 is CASSSIPTGVSPLHF. The CDR3 DNA sequence: TGTGCCAGCAGTTCAATCCCCACAGGGGTTTCACCCCTCCACTTT.

This chain connects TRBV7-2 to TRBJ2-5; 7 bases are shared with TRBD1. Germline-derived CDR1 and CDR2 are SGHTA and FQGNSA. J gave up 4 bases and V 3 bases, and 8 bases lay outside the gene matches. The CDR3 contains 15 residues. The CDR3 nucleotides read TGTGCCAGCAGCTTGCCAGGGGGAATGCGAGAGACCCAGTACTTC. Protein: CASSLPGGMRETQYF.

The CDR3 region has the DNA TGTGCCAGCAGTGAAGAAGCAGGAAGAGCTTTCTTT. Encoded protein: CASSEEAGRAFF. J is TRBJ1-1 and V is TRBV6-1; D unresolved. V was clipped by 1 base and J by 10 bases, with 10 bases between them. Per the germline V gene, CDR1 is MNHNS and CDR2 is SASEGT. CDR3 length equals 12 residues.

The chain joins TRBV5-4 to TRBJ1-2, with 7 bases fitting TRBD1. Germline loops: CDR1 SGHNT, CDR2 YYREEE (reference sequence). This CDR3 is 14 amino acids long. The J segment lost 5 bases and the V segment lost 4 bases, leaving 8 bases of the junction unmatched. The CDR3 loop reads CASSRGQGEYGYTF. For the CDR3, the DNA is TGTGCCAGCAGCCGAGGCCAGGGGGAATATGGCTACACCTTC.